One and the same sample provided the 23 T cell receptor beta chains below, sequenced in a study of T cell repertoires in cytomegalovirus infection. TCRdb ran MiXCR on the reads and lists one entry per CDR3 protein. The repertoire holds about 740,000 distinct CDR3 sequences, with 35% as singletons. The specimen sequenced was PBMCs. These receptors all come from a human donor in good health (CMV status not recorded). Some clones in this sample may be carry-over from other donors' samples.

V gene TRBV28 combines with J gene TRBJ2-3; 11 bases match TRBD2. The CDR3 runs 17 residues. Germline CDR1 is MDHEN and CDR2 is SYDVKM. Trimming removed 5 bases from V and 0 bases from J; junction bases left unmatched: 7. The chain's CDR3 is CASSTTGLAGSTDTQYF. Written as DNA, the CDR3 is TGTGCCAGCAGTACGACCGGACTAGCGGGTAGCACAGATACGCAGTATTTT.

The chain recombines TRBV7-4 with TRBJ2-3; 7 bases are a match to TRBD2. The CDR3 covers 15 residues. Germline V gene lookup returns CDR1 SGHVT and CDR2 SQSDAQ. V was pared by 2 bases and J by 1 base, with 3 bases of the junction left unmatched. The CDR3 region is CASSLLGLGTDTQYF. The DNA of the CDR3 is TGTGCCAGCAGCTTACTCGGACTAGGCACAGATACGCAGTATTTT.

V usage is TRBV28 and J usage is TRBJ2-7; D remains ambiguous. The CDR3 sequence is 17 residues long. The V end lost 3 bases, the J end lost 0 bases, and 18 bases lay between the germline ends. CDR1 is MDHEN, CDR2 SYDVKM, per germline. DNA for the CDR3: TGTGCCAGCAGTTTCCTCCGCCAACAGTCCAGCTCCTACGAGCAGTACTTC. Protein sequence: CASSFLRQQSSSYEQYF.

The chain links TRBV2 to TRBJ2-4; a possible D gene is TRBD1 (6 bases). Per the germline V gene, CDR1 is SNHLY and CDR2 is FYNNEI. Trimming took off 8 bases at V and 11 bases at J, with 19 bases between the two ends. The CDR3 has 13 residues. CDR3 DNA sequence: TGTGCCAGCCATACAGGGATCAACCCCCTTCAGTACTTC. This encodes CASHTGINPLQYF.

V usage is TRBV7-9 and J usage is TRBJ2-7; the D gene could be TRBD1 or TRBD2 (5 bases each). The CDR3 totals 16 residues. V lost 3 bases, J lost 8 bases, and 23 bases lay in between. Germline CDR1 reads SEHNR; CDR2 reads FQNEAQ (reference sequence). The CDR3 bases are TGTGCCAGCAGCTTCTTAGAGGACAATCCCTTGACTAAGCAGTACTTC. It encodes CASSFLEDNPLTKQYF. The full variable domain, in which reference TRBV7-9 and TRBJ2-7 provide the parts outside the CDR3, is DTGVSQNPRHKITKRGQNVTFRCDPISEHNRLYWYRQTLGQGPEFLTYFQNEAQLEKSRLLSDRFSAERPKGSFSTLEIQRTEQGDSAMYLCASSFLEDNPLTKQYFGPGTRLTVT.

This clonotype showed up just a few times. The chain employs TRBV11-2 and TRBJ1-5, with no clear D. CDR1 and CDR2 (germline): SGHAT, FQNNGV. Trimming removed 4 bases from V and 0 bases from J, with 10 bases in between. This CDR3 has 15 amino acids. The CDR3 DNA reads TGTGCCAGCAGCTCCTCGGCATATAGCAATCAGCCCCAGCATTTT. This encodes CASSSSAYSNQPQHF. The entire variable domain, with the rest obtained from reference TRBV11-2 and TRBJ1-5, is as follows: EAGVAQSPRYKIIEKRQSVAFWCNPISGHATLYWYQQILGQGPKLLIQFQNNGVVDDSQLPKDRFSAERLKGVDSTLKIQPAKLEDSAVYLCASSSSAYSNQPQHFGDGTRLSIL.

For the CDR3, the DNA is TGTGCCAGCAGTTTAAGAACAGGGCTAGTATCACCCCTCCACTTT. Translated, it gives CASSLRTGLVSPLHF. The V and J genes are TRBV12-3 or TRBV12-4 and TRBJ1-6; a weak D match, TRBD1 (6 bases). The V and J ends lost 2 bases and 10 bases respectively, with 15 bases between them. The CDR3 sequence is 15 residues long.

This sequence joins TRBV7-6 and TRBJ1-5; 7 nucleotides line up with TRBD1. The ends lost 8 bases at V and 2 bases at J; junction bases unmatched: 6. CDR1 and CDR2 from the germline V gene are SGHVS and FNYEAQ. CDR3 length: 14 amino acids. The CDR3: CASGSGQGNQPQHF. In DNA form, the CDR3 reads TGTGCCAGCGGCTCTGGACAGGGCAATCAGCCCCAGCATTTT.

This clonotype was observed many times. The rearrangement uses TRBV7-8 and TRBJ2-1, with a possible D match to TRBD2 (5 bases). CDR3 length: 18 residues. V dropped 6 bases and J dropped 0 bases, with 21 bases sitting between them. Germline loops: CDR1 SGHVS, CDR2 FQNEAQ. In DNA, the CDR3 is TGTGCCAGCAGGTGGGGAGCGCGGGCCAGTCGCTCCTACAATGAGCAGTTCTTC. Encoded protein: CASRWGARASRSYNEQFF.

The chain carries TRBV7-9 and TRBJ1-1; the D gene is possibly TRBD1 (6 bases). Trimming stripped 5 bases from V and 5 bases from J, with 18 bases between. Germline V gene data show CDR1 as SEHNR and CDR2 as FQNEAQ (reference sequence). The CDR3 runs 15 residues. The CDR3 here is CASSLPRGHQTEAFF. Written as DNA, the CDR3 is TGTGCCAGCAGCCTACCACGGGGGCACCAAACTGAAGCTTTCTTT.

This clonotype was seen a handful of times. V usage is TRBV10-3 and J usage is TRBJ1-1; tentative D call: TRBD1 (5 bases). There are 16 residues in the CDR3. V gave up 3 bases and J gave up 4 bases, with 18 bases separating them. Per the germline V gene, CDR1 is ENHRY and CDR2 is SYGVKD. In nucleotides, the CDR3 is TGTGCCATCAGTGATTATCAGGGAGTCTCAGTCACTGAAGCTTTCTTT. Its translation: CAISDYQGVSVTEAFF.

This clonotype has at least ten counts. The V call is TRBV7-9, the J call TRBJ2-5; perhaps D is TRBD1 or TRBD2 (5 bases each). CDR1 is SEHNR, CDR2 FQNEAQ, per germline (reference sequence). This CDR3 spans 13 amino acids. V lost 8 bases to trimming and J lost 4 bases, with 14 bases between them. CDR3 amino acids: CASRDPARETQYF. CDR3 sequence (DNA): TGTGCCAGCCGGGACCCCGCTCGAGAGACCCAGTACTTC.

The chain joins TRBV2 to TRBJ1-6; a weak D match, TRBD1 (5 bases). Germline-derived CDR1 and CDR2 are SNHLY and FYNNEI. V gave up 4 bases and J gave up 10 bases, with 14 bases separating them. The CDR3 sequence is 14 residues long. Here the CDR3 DNA reads TGTGCCAGCAGTGGTCTGGAGGGGTACTCACCCCTCCACTTT. Protein sequence: CASSGLEGYSPLHF.

This rearrangement joins TRBV19 to TRBJ1-1, with 9 positions matching TRBD1. CDR1 and CDR2 (germline): LNHDA, SQIVND (reference sequence). CDR3 length equals 16 residues. J lost 0 bases, V lost 6 bases, and 8 bases had no gene match. CDR3 amino acids: CASSNRGLGVNTEAFF. Written as DNA, the CDR3 is TGTGCCAGTAGCAACAGGGGGCTTGGGGTGAACACTGAAGCTTTCTTT.

The chain carries TRBV12-3 or TRBV12-4 and TRBJ2-5; 10 bases are a match to TRBD1. There are 18 residues in the CDR3. The V segment lost 0 bases and the J segment 5 bases; nucleotides outside the gene matches: 12. The CDR3 here is CASSLAAGDRGIGETQYF. In DNA form, the CDR3 reads TGTGCCAGCAGTTTAGCAGCAGGGGACAGGGGTATCGGCGAGACCCAGTACTTC.

The genes are TRBV4-2 and TRBJ2-2; possibly TRBD2 for D (6 bases). This CDR3 spans 16 amino acids. Germline loops: CDR1 LGHNA, CDR2 YNFKEQ. The V end lost 0 bases, the J end lost 6 bases, and 14 bases lay between the germline ends. The CDR3 is CASSQDFSGAPGELFF. CDR3 sequence (DNA): TGTGCCAGCAGCCAAGATTTTAGCGGCGCCCCCGGGGAGCTGTTTTTT.

The chain joins TRBV6-5 to TRBJ1-5; tentatively, D is TRBD1 (5 bases). Germline V gene sequence: CDR1 MNHEY, CDR2 SVGAGI. Trimming took off 5 bases at V and 6 bases at J, with 14 bases between the two ends. This CDR3 is built from 14 residues. The CDR3 protein is CASSTTGVSQPQHF. The DNA for the CDR3 is TGTGCCAGCAGTACTACGGGGGTTAGTCAGCCCCAGCATTTT.

J is TRBJ1-2 and V is TRBV29-1, with D tentatively TRBD1 (6 bases). The V end was cut by 1 base, the J end by 12 bases, with 15 bases between. The CDR3 length is 12 residues. In germline, CDR1 is SQVTM, CDR2 ANQGSEA. CDR3 residues: CSVEGGAPINTF. CDR3 sequence (DNA): TGCAGCGTTGAAGGGGGGGCACCTATCAACACCTTC.

The chain couples TRBV28 to TRBJ2-3; the D gene could be TRBD1 or TRBD2 (5 bases each). Germline CDR1 and CDR2: MDHEN and SYDVKM. This CDR3 has 15 amino acids. V dropped 7 bases and J dropped 5 bases, with 19 bases sitting between them. CDR3 protein: CASTPEGREGDTQYF. CDR3 in DNA: TGTGCCAGCACCCCCGAGGGGCGAGAGGGAGATACGCAGTATTTT.

V is TRBV7-9 and J is TRBJ2-5; 7 bases agree with TRBD1. The germline V gene has CDR1 SEHNR and CDR2 FQNEAQ (reference sequence). This CDR3 contains 14 residues. J was trimmed by 9 bases and V by 2 bases; bases with no gene match: 9. The CDR3 loop reads CASSLYDRVVAQYF. The DNA for the CDR3 is TGTGCCAGCAGCTTATACGACAGGGTGGTGGCCCAGTACTTC. Combining the CDR3 with reference TRBV7-9 and TRBJ2-5 gives the whole variable domain DTGVSQNPRHKITKRGQNVTFRCDPISEHNRLYWYRQTLGQGPEFLTYFQNEAQLEKSRLLSDRFSAERPKGSFSTLEIQRTEQGDSAMYLCASSLYDRVVAQYFGPGTRLLVL.

The CDR3 nucleotides are TGTGCCAGCAGTTACGATTCACCCCTCCACTTT. Its protein is CASSYDSPLHF. The V gene is TRBV6-6, the J gene TRBJ1-6; D is unresolved. Trimming stripped 2 bases from V and 8 bases from J, with 1 base between. Germline CDR1 is MNHNY and CDR2 is SVGAGI (reference sequence). The CDR3 runs 11 residues.

V gene TRBV10-3 combines with J gene TRBJ2-7; 12 bases map to TRBD1. The length of the CDR3 is 14 residues. Germline V gives CDR1 ENHRY, CDR2 SYGVKD. V lost 10 bases and J lost 3; bases outside the gene matches: 7. The CDR3, as DNA: TGTGCCACCACGGGACAGGGGGCTTTCTACGAGCAGTACTTC. Amino acids: CATTGQGAFYEQYF.

This clonotype was observed many times. The chain carries TRBV7-2 and TRBJ2-5; D may be TRBD1 (6 bases). Trimming took off 0 bases at V and 2 bases at J, with 13 bases between the two ends. The CDR3 contains 16 residues. Germline V CDR1 and CDR2: SGHTA, FQGNSA. The CDR3 spells CASSLAGTKGQETQYF. CDR3 bases: TGTGCCAGCAGCTTAGCAGGGACAAAAGGGCAAGAGACCCAGTACTTC.